This T cell receptor (beta chain) was identified in a study of identical twins. MiXCR, run by TCRdb on the 5' RACE reads, gives a single entry per CDR3 protein. The table has a few hundred thousand distinct CDR3 sequences, roughly 9% seen once. A few counts support this clonotype. This receptor was taken from a woman between 50 and 59 years old in good health. Material for sequencing was naive T cells sorted from blood.

CDR3 region: CATMDGFRTDTQYF. Written as DNA, the CDR3 is TGTGCCACCATGGACGGTTTCCGCACAGATACGCAGTATTTT. V gene TRBV19 combines with J gene TRBJ2-3; D is undetermined. Germline V CDR1 and CDR2: LNHDA, SQIVND (reference sequence). This CDR3 region has 14 residues. With 10 bases removed from V and 1 base from J, the gap between germline ends came to 15 bases.